The clone carrying this T cell receptor (beta chain) was found a few times. TCRdb called the RT-PCR reads again in MiXCR, with one record for every CDR3 protein. The sample carries around 700,000 distinct CDR3 sequences, 12% to 15% recorded once. Germline assignment: CDR1 KGHSH and CDR2 LQKENI. V was cut by 2 bases and J by 8 bases, with 12 bases left in between. This CDR3 is 14 amino acids long. V usage is TRBV18 and J usage is TRBJ1-4; D perhaps matches TRBD1 (6 bases). The sample taken for sequencing was memory CD4+ T cells from blood. The receptor's source is a female donor in good health, serving as a healthy control. This chain's CDR3 is CASSPVGGNEKLFF. The CDR3, as DNA: TGTGCCAGCTCACCAGTAGGGGGTAACGAAAAACTGTTTTTT.